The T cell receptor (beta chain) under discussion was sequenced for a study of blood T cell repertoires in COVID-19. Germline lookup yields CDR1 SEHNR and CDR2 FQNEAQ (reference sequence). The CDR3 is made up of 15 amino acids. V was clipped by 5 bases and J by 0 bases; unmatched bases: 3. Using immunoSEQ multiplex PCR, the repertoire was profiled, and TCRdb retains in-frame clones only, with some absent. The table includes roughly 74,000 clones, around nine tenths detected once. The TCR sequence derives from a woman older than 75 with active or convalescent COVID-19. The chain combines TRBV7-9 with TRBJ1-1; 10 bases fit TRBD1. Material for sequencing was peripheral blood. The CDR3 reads CASSVGTGVNTEAFF. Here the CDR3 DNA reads TGTGCCAGCAGCGTCGGGACAGGGGTGAACACTGAAGCTTTCTTT.